This T cell receptor beta chain was captured by sequencing in a study of blood T cell repertoires in COVID-19. The wider study: There were acute and convalescent COVID-19 samples, and they came from the United States, Italy and Spain. The cDNA or gDNA used as material had been derived from T cells, B-cell-depleted T cells, or PBMCs.

As handled by the study authors: By means of reference gene primer amplification, nucleated cell counts were estimated. This table comes from immunoSEQ multiplex PCR, and its TCRdb copy is limited to in-frame clones, with some not included. V and J calls and clone size are those listed in that table; D and trimming were worked out from the DNA. This sample has 37,000 or so clones, with approximately 91% found just once. The CDR3 extends over 15 amino acids. Germline V CDR1 and CDR2: SGHDN, FVKESK. J gave up 1 base and V 5 bases, and 5 bases lay outside the gene matches. This clonotype was sampled from a man between 60 and 75 years old with active COVID-19. Sequences were obtained from peripheral blood. The J gene is TRBJ2-3, the V gene TRBV14, with 8 bases identical to TRBD1. CDR3 loop: CASSKSGQGTDTQYF. CDR3 bases: TGTGCCAGCAGCAAATCGGGACAGGGCACAGATACGCAGTATTTT.